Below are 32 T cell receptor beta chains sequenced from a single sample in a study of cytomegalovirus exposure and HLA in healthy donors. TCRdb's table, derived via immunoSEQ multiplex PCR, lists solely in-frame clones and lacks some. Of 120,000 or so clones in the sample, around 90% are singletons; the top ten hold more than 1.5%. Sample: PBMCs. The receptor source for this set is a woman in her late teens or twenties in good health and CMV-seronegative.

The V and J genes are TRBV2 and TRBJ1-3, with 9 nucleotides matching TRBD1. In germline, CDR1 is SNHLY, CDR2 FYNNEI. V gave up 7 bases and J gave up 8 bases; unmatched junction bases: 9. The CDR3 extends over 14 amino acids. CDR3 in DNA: TGTGCCAGCATCCGGACAGGGGCCCCGGACACCATATATTTT. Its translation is CASIRTGAPDTIYF.

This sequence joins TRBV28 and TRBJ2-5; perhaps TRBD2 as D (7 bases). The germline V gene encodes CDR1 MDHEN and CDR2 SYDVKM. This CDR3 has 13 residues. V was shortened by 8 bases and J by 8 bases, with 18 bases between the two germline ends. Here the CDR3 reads CASLGEGGITQYF. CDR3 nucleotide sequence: TGTGCCAGCCTCGGGGAGGGGGGTATAACCCAGTACTTC.

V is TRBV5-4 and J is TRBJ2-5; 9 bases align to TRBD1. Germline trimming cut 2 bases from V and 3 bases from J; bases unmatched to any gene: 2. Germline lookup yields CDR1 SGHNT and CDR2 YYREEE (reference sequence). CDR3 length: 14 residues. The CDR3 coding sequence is TGTGCCAGCAGCTTAGGACAGGGGAAAGAGACCCAGTACTTC. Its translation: CASSLGQGKETQYF.

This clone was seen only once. In DNA form, the CDR3 reads TGTGCCAGCAGCTTAGATCCGCATTTAGCGGACTCCTACGAGCAGTACTTC. The encoded protein is CASSLDPHLADSYEQYF. This chain joins TRBV11-2 and TRBJ2-7; TRBD2 is a possible D gene (6 bases). The CDR3 runs to 17 residues. Germline V lookup: CDR1 SGHAT, CDR2 FQNNGV. The V and J ends lost 0 bases and 0 bases respectively, with 15 bases between them.

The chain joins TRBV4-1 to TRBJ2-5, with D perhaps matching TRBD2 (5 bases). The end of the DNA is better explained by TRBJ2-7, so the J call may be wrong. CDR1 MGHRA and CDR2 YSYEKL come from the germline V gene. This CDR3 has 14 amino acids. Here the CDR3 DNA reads TGCGCCAGCAGCCTCCAGGACGGGGATGTCGAGCAGTACTTC. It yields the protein CASSLQDGDVEQYF.

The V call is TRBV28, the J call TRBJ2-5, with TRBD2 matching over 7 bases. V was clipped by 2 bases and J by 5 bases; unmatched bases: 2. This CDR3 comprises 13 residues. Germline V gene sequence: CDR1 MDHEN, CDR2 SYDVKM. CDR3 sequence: CASSLGGGETQYF. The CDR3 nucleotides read TGTGCCAGCAGTTTAGGGGGAGGGGAGACCCAGTACTTC.

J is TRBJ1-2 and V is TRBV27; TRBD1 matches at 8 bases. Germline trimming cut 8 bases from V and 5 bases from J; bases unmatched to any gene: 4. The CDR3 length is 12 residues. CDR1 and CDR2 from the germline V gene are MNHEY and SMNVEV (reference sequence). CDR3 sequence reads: CASGQGRYGYTF. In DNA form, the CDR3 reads TGTGCCAGCGGACAGGGAAGGTATGGCTACACCTTC.

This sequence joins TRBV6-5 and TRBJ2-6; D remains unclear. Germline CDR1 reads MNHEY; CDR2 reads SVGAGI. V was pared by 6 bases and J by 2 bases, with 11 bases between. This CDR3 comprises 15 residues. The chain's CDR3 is CASRARWPGANVLTF. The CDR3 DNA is TGTGCCAGCAGAGCGAGGTGGCCTGGGGCCAACGTCCTGACTTTC.

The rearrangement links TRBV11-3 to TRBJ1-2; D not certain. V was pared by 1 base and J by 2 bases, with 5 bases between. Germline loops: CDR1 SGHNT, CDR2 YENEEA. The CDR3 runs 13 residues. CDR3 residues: CASSLVGNYGYTF. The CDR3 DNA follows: TGTGCCAGCAGCTTAGTTGGCAACTATGGCTACACCTTC.

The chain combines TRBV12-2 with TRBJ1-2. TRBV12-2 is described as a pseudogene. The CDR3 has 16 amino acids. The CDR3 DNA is TGTGCAAGTCGTTCTGTGACGGGACTCAACTTCTATGGCTACACCTTC. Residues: CASRSVTGLNFYGYTF.

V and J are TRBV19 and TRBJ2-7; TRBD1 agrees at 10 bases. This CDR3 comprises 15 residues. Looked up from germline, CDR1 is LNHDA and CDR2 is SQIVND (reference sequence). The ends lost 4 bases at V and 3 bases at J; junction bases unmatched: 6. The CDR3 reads CASSTSTGGVYEQYF. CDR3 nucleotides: TGTGCCAGTAGTACCTCGACAGGGGGCGTCTACGAGCAGTACTTC.

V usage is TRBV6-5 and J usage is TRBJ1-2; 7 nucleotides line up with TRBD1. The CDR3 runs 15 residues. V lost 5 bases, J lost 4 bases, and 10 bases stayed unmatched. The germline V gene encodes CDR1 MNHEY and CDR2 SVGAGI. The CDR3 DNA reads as TGTGCCAGCAGTACCTACAGGGGAGGATCCTATGGCTACACCTTC. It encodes CASSTYRGGSYGYTF.

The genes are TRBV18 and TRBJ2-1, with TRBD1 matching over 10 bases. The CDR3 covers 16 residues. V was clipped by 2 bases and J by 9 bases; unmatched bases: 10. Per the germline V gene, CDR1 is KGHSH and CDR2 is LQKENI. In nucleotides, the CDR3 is TGTGCCAGCTCACCAAGGGCAACAGGGACAGGGGTTGAGCAGTTCTTC. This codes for CASSPRATGTGVEQFF.

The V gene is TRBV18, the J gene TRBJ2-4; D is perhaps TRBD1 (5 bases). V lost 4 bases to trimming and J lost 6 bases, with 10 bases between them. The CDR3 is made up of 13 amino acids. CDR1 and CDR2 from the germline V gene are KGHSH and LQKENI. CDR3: CASSLTDRNIQYF. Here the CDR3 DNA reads TGTGCCAGCTCACTGACAGATAGAAACATTCAGTACTTC.

CDR3 protein: CASSTGGGGVFSGNTIYF. Written as DNA, the CDR3 is TGTGCCAGCAGCACTGGGGGGGGAGGAGTCTTCTCTGGAAACACCATATATTTT. V and J are TRBV21-1 and TRBJ1-3. TRBV21-1 is a pseudogene. The CDR3 extends over 18 amino acids.

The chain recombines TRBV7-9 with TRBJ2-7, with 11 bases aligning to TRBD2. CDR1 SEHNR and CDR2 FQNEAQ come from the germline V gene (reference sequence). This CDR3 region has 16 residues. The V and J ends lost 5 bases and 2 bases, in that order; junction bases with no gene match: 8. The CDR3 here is CASSGFGLAGAYEQYF. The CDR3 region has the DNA TGTGCCAGCAGCGGCTTTGGACTAGCGGGCGCCTACGAGCAGTACTTC.

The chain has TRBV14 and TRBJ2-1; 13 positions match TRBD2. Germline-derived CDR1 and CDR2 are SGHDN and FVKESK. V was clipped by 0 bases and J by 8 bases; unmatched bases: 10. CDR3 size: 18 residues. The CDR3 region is CASSQERLAGGRFDEQFF. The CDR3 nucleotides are TGTGCCAGCAGCCAAGAGAGACTAGCGGGAGGAAGATTCGATGAGCAGTTCTTC.

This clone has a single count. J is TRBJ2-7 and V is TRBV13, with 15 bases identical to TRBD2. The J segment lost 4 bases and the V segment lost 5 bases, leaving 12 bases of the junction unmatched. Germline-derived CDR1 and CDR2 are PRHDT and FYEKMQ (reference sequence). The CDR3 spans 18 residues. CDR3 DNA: TGTGCCAGCAGCGGACGGACTAGCGGGAGGGCGTTCTCTTACGAGCAGTACTTC. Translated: CASSGRTSGRAFSYEQYF.

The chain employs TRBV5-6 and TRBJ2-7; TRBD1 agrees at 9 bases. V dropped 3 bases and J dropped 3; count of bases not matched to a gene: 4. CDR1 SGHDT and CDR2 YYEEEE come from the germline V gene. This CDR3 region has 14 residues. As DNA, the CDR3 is TGTGCCAGCAGCTACTGGGACAGGGACTACGAGCAGTACTTC. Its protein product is CASSYWDRDYEQYF.

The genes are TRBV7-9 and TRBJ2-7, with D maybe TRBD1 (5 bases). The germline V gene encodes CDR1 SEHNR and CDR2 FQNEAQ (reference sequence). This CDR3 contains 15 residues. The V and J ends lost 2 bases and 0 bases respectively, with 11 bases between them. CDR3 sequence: CASSLTQGSSYEQYF. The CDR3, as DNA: TGTGCCAGCAGCTTAACGCAGGGCAGCTCCTACGAGCAGTACTTC.

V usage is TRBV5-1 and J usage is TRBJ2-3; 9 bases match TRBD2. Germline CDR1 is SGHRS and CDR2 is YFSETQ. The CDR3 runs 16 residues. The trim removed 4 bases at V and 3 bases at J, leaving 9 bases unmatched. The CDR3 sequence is CASSGRWTSETDTQYF. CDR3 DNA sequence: TGCGCCAGCAGCGGGAGGTGGACTAGCGAGACAGATACGCAGTATTTT.

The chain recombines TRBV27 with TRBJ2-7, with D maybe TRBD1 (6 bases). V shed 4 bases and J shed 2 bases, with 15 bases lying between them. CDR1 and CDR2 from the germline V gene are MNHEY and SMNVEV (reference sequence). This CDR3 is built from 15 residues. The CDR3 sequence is CASSSLQGITYEQYF. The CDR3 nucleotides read TGTGCCAGCAGTTCCCTCCAGGGGATCACCTACGAGCAGTACTTC.

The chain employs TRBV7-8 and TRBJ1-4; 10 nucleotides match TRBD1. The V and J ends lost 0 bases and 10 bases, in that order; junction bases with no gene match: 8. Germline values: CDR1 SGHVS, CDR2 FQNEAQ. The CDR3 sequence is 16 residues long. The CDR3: CASSLARTGGSAKLFF. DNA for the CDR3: TGTGCCAGCAGCTTAGCGCGGACAGGGGGTTCTGCAAAACTGTTTTTT.

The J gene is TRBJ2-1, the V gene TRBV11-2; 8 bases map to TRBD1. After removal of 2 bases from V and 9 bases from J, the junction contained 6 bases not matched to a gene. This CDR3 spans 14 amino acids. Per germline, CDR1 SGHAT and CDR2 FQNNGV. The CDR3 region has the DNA TGTGCCAGCAGCTTATACCAGGGGGCAATTGAGCAGTTCTTC. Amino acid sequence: CASSLYQGAIEQFF. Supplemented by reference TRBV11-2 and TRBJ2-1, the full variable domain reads EAGVAQSPRYKIIEKRQSVAFWCNPISGHATLYWYQQILGQGPKLLIQFQNNGVVDDSQLPKDRFSAERLKGVDSTLKIQPAKLEDSAVYLCASSLYQGAIEQFFGPGTRLTVL.

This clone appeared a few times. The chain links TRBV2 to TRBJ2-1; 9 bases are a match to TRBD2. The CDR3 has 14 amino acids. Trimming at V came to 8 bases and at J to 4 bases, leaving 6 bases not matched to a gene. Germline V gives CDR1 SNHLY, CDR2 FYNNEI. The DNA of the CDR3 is TGTGCCAGCGGGCGGGAGGGCCTGTACAATGAGCAGTTCTTC. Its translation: CASGREGLYNEQFF.

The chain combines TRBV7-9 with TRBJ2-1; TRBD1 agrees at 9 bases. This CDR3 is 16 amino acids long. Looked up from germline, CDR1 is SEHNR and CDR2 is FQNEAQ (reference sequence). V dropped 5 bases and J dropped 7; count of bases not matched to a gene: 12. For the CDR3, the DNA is TGTGCCAGCAGCCAAAACACAGGGGGCGGTGGGAATGAGCAGTTCTTC. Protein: CASSQNTGGGGNEQFF.

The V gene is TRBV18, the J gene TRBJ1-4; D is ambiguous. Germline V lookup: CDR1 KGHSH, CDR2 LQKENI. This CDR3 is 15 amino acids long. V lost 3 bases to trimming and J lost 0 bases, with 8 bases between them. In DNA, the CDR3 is TGTGCCAGCTCACCTCCCGGGGCAACTAATGAAAAACTGTTTTTT. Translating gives CASSPPGATNEKLFF.

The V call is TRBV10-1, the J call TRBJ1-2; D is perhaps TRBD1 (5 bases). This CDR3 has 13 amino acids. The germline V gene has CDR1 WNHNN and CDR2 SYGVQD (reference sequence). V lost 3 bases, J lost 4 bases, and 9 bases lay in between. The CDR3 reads CASSDRQGYGYTF. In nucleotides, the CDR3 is TGCGCCAGCAGTGATCGGCAGGGCTATGGCTACACCTTC.

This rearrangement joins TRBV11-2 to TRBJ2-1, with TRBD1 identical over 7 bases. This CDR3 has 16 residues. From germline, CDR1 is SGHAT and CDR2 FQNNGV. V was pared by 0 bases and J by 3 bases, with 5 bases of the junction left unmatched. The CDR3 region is CASSLDATGLYNEQFF. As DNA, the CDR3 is TGTGCCAGCAGCTTAGACGCGACAGGGCTCTACAATGAGCAGTTCTTC. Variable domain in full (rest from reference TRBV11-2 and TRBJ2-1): EAGVAQSPRYKIIEKRQSVAFWCNPISGHATLYWYQQILGQGPKLLIQFQNNGVVDDSQLPKDRFSAERLKGVDSTLKIQPAKLEDSAVYLCASSLDATGLYNEQFFGPGTRLTVL.

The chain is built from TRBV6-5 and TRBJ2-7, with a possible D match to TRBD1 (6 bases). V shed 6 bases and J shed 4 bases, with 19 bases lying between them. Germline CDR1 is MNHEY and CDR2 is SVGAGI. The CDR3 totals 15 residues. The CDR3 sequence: CASRRTAQGSYEQYF. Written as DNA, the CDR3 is TGTGCCAGCAGACGGACCGCACAGGGTTCATACGAGCAGTACTTC.

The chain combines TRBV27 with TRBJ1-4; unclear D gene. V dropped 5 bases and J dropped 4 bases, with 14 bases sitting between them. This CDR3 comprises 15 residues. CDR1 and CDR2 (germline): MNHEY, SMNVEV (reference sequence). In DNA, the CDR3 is TGTGCCAGCAGTGCGCGGTCGAGTGGTAATGAAAAACTGTTTTTT. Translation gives CASSARSSGNEKLFF.

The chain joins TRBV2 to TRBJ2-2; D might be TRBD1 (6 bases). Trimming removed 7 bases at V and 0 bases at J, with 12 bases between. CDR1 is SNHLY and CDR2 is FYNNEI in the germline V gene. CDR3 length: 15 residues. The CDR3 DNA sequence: TGTGCCAGCAATAGGCAGGGGACGAACACCGGGGAGCTGTTTTTT. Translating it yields CASNRQGTNTGELFF.